The 24 T cell receptor beta chains given below trace back to one sample, sequenced in a study of response to subunit inactivated influenza vaccine. Via MiXCR, TCRdb re-called the RT-PCR reads, giving one row per CDR3 protein. The sample contains more than 150,000 distinct CDR3 sequences, roughly 8.7% of which appear only once. Sequenced material: non-naive T cells sorted from PBMCs, taken on the day of vaccination. The origin of the receptors is a man aged 50-59 years who received an inactivated influenza vaccine.

The table lists this clonotype with many counts. This chain joins TRBV28 and TRBJ1-2; TRBD1 agrees at 8 bases. This CDR3 has 12 residues. Germline CDR1 reads MDHEN; CDR2 reads SYDVKM. The ends lost 6 bases at V and 7 bases at J; junction bases unmatched: 4. CDR3 residues: CASRTTGGGYTF. CDR3 in DNA: TGTGCCAGCAGGACAACAGGGGGTGGCTACACCTTC.

This clonotype has only a few counts. This rearrangement joins TRBV30 to TRBJ1-4; D call uncertain. The CDR3 is made up of 13 amino acids. Germline V CDR1 and CDR2: GTSNPN, SVGIG (reference sequence). V was pared by 3 bases and J by 3 bases, with 8 bases between. The CDR3 region is CAWRHSANEKLFF. The CDR3 bases are TGTGCCTGGAGGCATAGCGCTAATGAAAAACTGTTTTTT.

About this clonotype: A much more abundant neighbour one base away suggests this may be a read error. The chain combines TRBV7-2 with TRBJ2-3, with 11 bases lining up with TRBD2. J gave up 9 bases and V 7 bases, and 6 bases lay outside the gene matches. The CDR3 is made up of 13 amino acids. CDR1 is SGHTA, CDR2 FQGNSA, per germline. This CDR3 reads CASNSGGAKTQYF. The CDR3 bases are TGTGCCAGCAATAGCGGGGGGGCCAAAACGCAGTATTTT.

The chain is built from TRBV2 and TRBJ2-4; 9 bases line up with TRBD1. Looked up from germline, CDR1 is SNHLY and CDR2 is FYNNEI. J lost 7 bases, V lost 5 bases, and 9 bases had no gene match. The CDR3 runs 15 residues. CDR3 in DNA: TGTGCCAGCAGTCAACGGACAGGGGCTTGGAACATTCAGTACTTC. Translating it yields CASSQRTGAWNIQYF.

This clonotype was found many times. The gene calls are TRBV5-1 and TRBJ1-1; 7 bases agree with TRBD1. V shed 3 bases and J 1 base; nucleotides not matched to a gene: 3. Germline V gene sequence: CDR1 SGHRS, CDR2 YFSETQ. This CDR3 comprises 14 residues. CDR3 residues: CASSSGTANTEAFF. The CDR3 nucleotides are TGCGCCAGCAGCTCCGGGACAGCGAACACTGAAGCTTTCTTT.

The V call is TRBV10-3, the J call TRBJ1-1; possible D gene TRBD1, 5 bases. The V gene's germline CDR1 is ENHRY and CDR2 SYGVKD. The V end lost 5 bases, the J end lost 1 base, and 14 bases lay between the germline ends. The CDR3 covers 15 residues. The CDR3 bases are TGTGCCATCAGTCCTGACAGATTTTGGAACACTGAAGCTTTCTTT. Its translation is CAISPDRFWNTEAFF.

This clonotype has more than one count but fewer than ten. The CDR3 nucleotides are TGTGCCAGCAGTGAAAATTTGGTGTCATGGGGCGGTCAGCCCCAGCATTTT. Encoded protein: CASSENLVSWGGQPQHF. The genes are TRBV2 and TRBJ1-5; maybe TRBD1 (5 bases). The CDR3 has 17 amino acids. Germline values: CDR1 SNHLY, CDR2 FYNNEI. Between the trimmed V and J ends, which lost 2 bases and 6 bases, there was a span of 20 bases.

V and J are TRBV28 and TRBJ2-1; perhaps TRBD2 as D (6 bases). The CDR3 spans 14 residues. Trimming took 6 bases from V and 4 from J, leaving 13 bases between them. The germline V gene has CDR1 MDHEN and CDR2 SYDVKM. CDR3 loop: CASSSVAGYNEQFF. The CDR3 DNA sequence: TGTGCCAGCAGCTCGGTGGCGGGATACAATGAGCAGTTCTTC.

The V call is TRBV5-5, the J call TRBJ1-1, with TRBD1 matching over 7 bases. The CDR3 loop spans 15 amino acids. V trimming: 0 bases; J trimming: 4 bases; junction bases outside the gene matches: 6. Looked up from germline, CDR1 is SGHKS and CDR2 is YYEKEE (reference sequence). The CDR3 DNA is TGTGCCAGCAGCTTGGATAGTAACAGGGGCACTGAAGCTTTCTTT. Protein: CASSLDSNRGTEAFF.

This clonotype occurred a few times. This chain uses TRBV7-2 with TRBJ2-5; D not certain. This CDR3 is 14 amino acids long. Per the germline V gene, CDR1 is SGHTA and CDR2 is FQGNSA. Trimming shortened V by 1 base and J by 7 bases, and 13 bases separated the two germline ends. The CDR3 spells CASSLELSIRTQYF. The CDR3 coding sequence is TGTGCCAGCAGCTTAGAACTCTCTATCAGGACCCAGTACTTC.

The gene calls are TRBV3-1 and TRBJ1-5; TRBD1 is a possible D gene (6 bases). CDR1 and CDR2 (germline): LGHDT, YNNKEL (reference sequence). V lost 2 bases and J lost 4, with 12 bases in between. The CDR3 spans 15 residues. The CDR3 protein is CASSQHRDNNQPQHF. The CDR3 DNA reads TGTGCCAGCAGCCAACACCGGGACAATAATCAGCCCCAGCATTTT.

The J gene is TRBJ1-5, the V gene TRBV2; D uncertain. This CDR3 contains 17 residues. V shed 2 bases and J shed 0 bases, with 14 bases lying between them. Looked up from germline, CDR1 is SNHLY and CDR2 is FYNNEI. The CDR3 is CASSESGNLYSNQPQHF. For the CDR3, the DNA is TGTGCCAGCAGTGAATCAGGTAACCTATATAGCAATCAGCCCCAGCATTTT.

This clonotype has more than one count but fewer than ten. This chain uses TRBV4-1 with TRBJ1-2; D not certain. The CDR3 length is 15 residues. The V gene lost 4 bases and the J gene lost 4 bases, with 16 bases spanning the gap. Germline CDR1 MGHRA, CDR2 YSYEKL. CDR3 coding DNA: TGCGCCAGCAGCCTACTCGGATCTGCGCCCTATGGCTACACCTTC. Encoded protein: CASSLLGSAPYGYTF.

The rearrangement links TRBV5-4 to TRBJ2-1; TRBD2 matches at 12 bases. This CDR3 has 16 residues. In germline, CDR1 is SGHNT, CDR2 YYREEE (reference sequence). Trimming at V came to 2 bases and at J to 1 base, leaving 1 base not matched to a gene. In DNA, the CDR3 is TGTGCCAGCAGCTTCGGACTAGCGGGATCCTACAATGAGCAGTTCTTC. As protein: CASSFGLAGSYNEQFF.

The genes are TRBV7-2 and TRBJ1-5, with TRBD1 matching over 7 bases. Germline V gene sequence: CDR1 SGHTA, CDR2 FQGNSA. This CDR3 is built from 14 residues. Trimming removed 1 base from V and 7 bases from J; junction bases left unmatched: 4. The CDR3 spells CASSLETGVQPQHF. The CDR3, as DNA: TGTGCCAGCAGCTTAGAAACAGGGGTACAGCCCCAGCATTTT.

The chain combines TRBV6-2 or TRBV6-3 with TRBJ2-3; 8 bases are shared with TRBD1. Germline assignment: CDR1 MNHEY and CDR2 SVGEGT. The CDR3 is 15 amino acids. V lost 7 bases to trimming and J lost 2 bases; unmatched junction nucleotides: 8. The CDR3 coding sequence is TGTGCCAGCACCCCCCGGACAGGGCTCACAGATACGCAGTATTTT. Translation gives CASTPRTGLTDTQYF.

The chain links TRBV14 to TRBJ1-1; D gene ambiguous. Germline CDR1 and CDR2: SGHDN and FVKESK. The CDR3 contains 15 residues. The V gene lost 1 base and the J gene lost 0 bases, with 9 bases spanning the gap. The CDR3 spells CASSQGTLMNTEAFF. As DNA, the CDR3 is TGTGCCAGCAGCCAAGGAACTTTGATGAACACTGAAGCTTTCTTT. Supplemented by reference TRBV14 and TRBJ1-1, the full variable domain reads EAGVTQFPSHSVIEKGQTVTLRCDPISGHDNLYWYRRVMGKEIKFLLHFVKESKQDESGMPNNRFLAERTGGTYSTLKVQPAELEDSGVYFCASSQGTLMNTEAFFGQGTRLTVV.

This clonotype was seen a handful of times. V usage is TRBV3-1 and J usage is TRBJ2-4, with D hard to call. V lost 1 base and J 6 bases, leaving 16 bases between the germline ends. Germline CDR1 reads LGHDT; CDR2 reads YNNKEL (reference sequence). The CDR3 runs 16 residues. DNA for the CDR3: TGTGCCAGCAGCCAAGCGGGTGGGCTAATTGCAAACATTCAGTACTTC. Amino acid sequence: CASSQAGGLIANIQYF.

The chain joins TRBV5-5 to TRBJ2-7; 15 bases are a match to TRBD2. Germline V CDR1 and CDR2: SGHKS, YYEKEE (reference sequence). The CDR3 has 18 residues. V trimming: 0 bases; J trimming: 1 base; junction bases outside the gene matches: 5. In nucleotides, the CDR3 is TGTGCCAGCAGCTTGGCCGGGACTAGCGGGGGGCGTTCCTACGAGCAGTACTTC. Residues: CASSLAGTSGGRSYEQYF.

This clonotype was counted at least ten times. The chain is built from TRBV12-3 or TRBV12-4 and TRBJ1-5; D is unclear. V lost 6 bases, J lost 0 bases, and 9 bases lay in between. The CDR3 runs 14 residues. For the CDR3, the DNA is TGTGCCAGCAGACCGGAGGGTAGCAATCAGCCCCAGCATTTT. Its protein product is CASRPEGSNQPQHF.

The genes are TRBV11-2 and TRBJ2-5, with 8 bases fitting TRBD1. Trimming removed 5 bases from V and 2 bases from J; junction bases left unmatched: 4. Germline-derived CDR1 and CDR2 are SGHAT and FQNNGV. The length of the CDR3 is 14 residues. The CDR3 sequence: CASSIRTGQETQYF. The CDR3 DNA reads TGTGCCAGCAGCATACGGACAGGGCAAGAGACCCAGTACTTC.

This clonotype was picked up a small number of times. Here the CDR3 DNA reads TGTGCCAGCCGACTAGCGGGAGGGCTCCTTTCAAATGAGCAGTTCTTC. The encoded protein is CASRLAGGLLSNEQFF. The gene calls are TRBV11-2 and TRBJ2-1; 14 bases match TRBD2. The CDR3 loop spans 16 amino acids. CDR1 and CDR2 (germline): SGHAT, FQNNGV. With 8 bases clipped from V and 7 bases from J, the junction kept 10 bases outside the gene matches.

The chain employs TRBV20-1 and TRBJ2-1; possibly TRBD2 for D (6 bases). The ends were cut back, 3 bases at V and 10 bases at J, with 10 bases in the middle. Germline V CDR1 and CDR2: DFQATT, SNEGSKA (reference sequence). The CDR3 extends over 11 amino acids. For the CDR3, the DNA is TGCAGTGCTAGTCCGGGGGTCGAGCAGTTCTTC. Translation gives CSASPGVEQFF.

This clonotype was counted only a few times. The V and J genes are TRBV7-6 and TRBJ1-2, with D possibly TRBD1 on 5 matching bases. CDR3 length equals 14 residues. Per the germline V gene, CDR1 is SGHVS and CDR2 is FNYEAQ. Trimming shortened V by 5 bases and J by 2 bases, and 12 bases separated the two germline ends. This chain's CDR3 is CASSPRDGNYGYTF. In nucleotides, the CDR3 is TGTGCCAGCAGCCCCCGGGACGGCAACTATGGCTACACCTTC.